This is a list of T cell receptor beta chains from one sample in a study of blood T cell repertoires in COVID-19. TCRdb's copy holds only in-frame clones and misses some; the assay was immunoSEQ multiplex PCR. This sample has around 230,000 clones, with around four fifths found just once. Material for sequencing was peripheral blood. These receptors all stem from a woman in her seventies with active or convalescent COVID-19. The CDR3 runs from the conserved cysteine through the conserved F or W. The order of the fields is CDR3 DNA, CDR3 protein, clone size, V gene, J gene, D gene. A D gene is named only where the DNA matches it firmly. Expanded clones get a size class; other rows say once, few or many, or leave the size out.

TGTGCCAGCAGCCCCAATCGAGGGAGGCTGGGCAATTCACCCCTCCACTTT	CASSPNRGRLGNSPLHF	once	TRBV3-1/TRBV3-2	TRBJ1-6	-
TGTGCCAGCAGATCCTGGGGAGGAGGCTACACCTTC	CASRSWGGGYTF	-	TRBV25-1	TRBJ1-2	-
TGTGCCTCTACCCCGACTAGCCGGGGGACAGATACGCAGTATTTT	CASTPTSRGTDTQYF	-	TRBV30	TRBJ2-3	TRBD2
TGTGCCAGCAGTTACGGTGAGGGTCGCTACGAGCAGTACTTC	CASSYGEGRYEQYF	-	TRBV6-5	TRBJ2-7	-
TGTGCCAGCAGTCGCCAGAATTCACCCCTCCACTTT	CASSRQNSPLHF	-	TRBV6-5	TRBJ1-6	-
TGTGCCAGCGGCCTTACCAATCAGCCCCAGCATTTT	CASGLTNQPQHF	-	TRBV6-6	TRBJ1-5	-
TGTGCCAGCAGTTCGTGGCTTAGCACAGATACGCAGTATTTT	CASSSWLSTDTQYF	-	TRBV27	TRBJ2-3	-
TGTGCCAGCAGGCCCGGGACAGCTCTCTATGGCTACACCTTC	CASRPGTALYGYTF	-	TRBV27	TRBJ1-2	TRBD1
TGTGCCAGCAGTGGGCACACCGGGGAGCTGTTTTTT	CASSGHTGELFF	-	TRBV6-4	TRBJ2-2	-
TGTGCCAGCAGTTTCCATTCGGCGGGGTTTGGCTACACCTTC	CASSFHSAGFGYTF	-	TRBV6-2/TRBV6-3	TRBJ1-2	-
TGTGCCAGCAGCTTAGGGGGGGCTAGCGGGCCCTCCTACGAGCAGTACTTC	CASSLGGASGPSYEQYF	few	TRBV7-8	TRBJ2-7	TRBD2
TGTGCCAGCAGCCAAGTTAGCAATTCACCCCTCCACTTT	CASSQVSNSPLHF	-	TRBV14	TRBJ1-6	-
TGTGCCAGCAGCCAGACTAGCGGGAGGATTTACGAGCAGTACTTC	CASSQTSGRIYEQYF	-	TRBV3-1/TRBV3-2	TRBJ2-7	TRBD2
TGTGCCAGTCGCCAAAGGGACAGGGAGTATGGGACCCAGTACTTC	CASRQRDREYGTQYF	few	TRBV19	TRBJ2-5	TRBD1
TGTGCCAGCAGCCCTAGCCCCCAGGGGGCAAACGAGCAGTACTTC	CASSPSPQGANEQYF	-	TRBV5-4	TRBJ2-7	TRBD1
TGTGCCAGCAGCTCCAGGGGACCCCCCGCCTACGAGCAGTACTTC	CASSSRGPPAYEQYF	-	TRBV7-7	TRBJ2-7	-
TGCGCCAGCAGCCCACGGGGGTGGGAGAGCTCCTATAATTCACCCCTCCACTTT	CASSPRGWESSYNSPLHF	-	TRBV5-1	TRBJ1-6	-
TGTGCCAGCCGACTCCCGGGACTCCTCACAGATACGCAGTATTTT	CASRLPGLLTDTQYF	-	TRBV7-2	TRBJ2-3	-
TGTGCCAGCAGTTACGCGGACAGATCGGTCTATGGCTACACCTTC	CASSYADRSVYGYTF	-	TRBV6-2/TRBV6-3	TRBJ1-2	-
TGTGCCACCAGTGATTTGATAACGGGGCCCCAGCATTTT	CATSDLITGPQHF	-	TRBV24-1	TRBJ1-5	-
TGTGCCTGGAGTAGCGGGAAGGCAGATACGCAGTATTTT	CAWSSGKADTQYF	-	TRBV30	TRBJ2-3	TRBD2
TGCGCCAGCAGCTTGGACGGACACGCGGCCTACGAGCAGTACTTC	CASSLDGHAAYEQYF	-	TRBV5-1	TRBJ2-7	-
TGTGCCAGCAGGTGGACAGGGTTAAAGAATGAGCAGTTCTTC	CASRWTGLKNEQFF	once	TRBV28	TRBJ2-1	TRBD1
TGTGCCAGCAGCTCACAGCAAGAGACCCAGTACTTC	CASSSQQETQYF	-	TRBV5-6	TRBJ2-5	-
TGTGCCAGCAGCCATCAATGGAGAGCTAACTATGGCTACACCTTC	CASSHQWRANYGYTF	-	TRBV3-1/TRBV3-2	TRBJ1-2	-
TGCGCCAGCAGCCAAGATCCCAGGGGGCAGGGTGAAAAACTGTTTTTT	CASSQDPRGQGEKLFF	-	TRBV4-1	TRBJ1-4	TRBD1
TGCGCCAGCAGGGCCGCAGGGGGCGGTAATGAAAAACTGTTTTTT	CASRAAGGGNEKLFF	-	TRBV5-1	TRBJ1-4	TRBD1
TGTGCCAGCAGCGCCGGACAGGCCTACGAGCAGTACTTC	CASSAGQAYEQYF	-	TRBV6-5	TRBJ2-7	TRBD1
TGTGCCAGCAGCTCCCCGGGACTAGTGAACACCGGGGAGCTGTTTTTT	CASSSPGLVNTGELFF	-	TRBV5-6	TRBJ2-2	TRBD2
TGTGCCAGTAGTACGGCTGACACCCTCTCCTACAATGAGCAGTTCTTC	CASSTADTLSYNEQFF	once	TRBV19	TRBJ2-1	-
TGTGCCAGCAGCCCGTTTGGGTCTGCAGAGGCGTCCTACGAGCAGTACTTC	CASSPFGSAEASYEQYF	-	TRBV11-2	TRBJ2-7	-
TGTGCCAGCAGCCTTACAGGGTCCGGCTACACCTTC	CASSLTGSGYTF	once	TRBV3-1/TRBV3-2	TRBJ1-2	-
TGTGCCAGCAGCTCATATGGGACTAGCGGGACTATCCGCACAGATACGCAGTATTTT	CASSSYGTSGTIRTDTQYF	-	TRBV7-2	TRBJ2-3	TRBD2
TGTGCCAGCTCCAACGACAGGGGGGGAATTACTGAAGCTTTCTTT	CASSNDRGGITEAFF	-	TRBV18	TRBJ1-1	TRBD1
TGTGCCAGCAGGCCCTCGTACAGGGTGGGCTACGAGCAGTACTTC	CASRPSYRVGYEQYF	once	TRBV7-8	TRBJ2-7	-
TGTGCCAGCAGCCTGGGACAGATGGGCGGGGAGCTGTTTTTT	CASSLGQMGGELFF	few	TRBV3-1/TRBV3-2	TRBJ2-2	TRBD1
TGTGCCAGCAGTTTAGGGACAGTGTCTGGCTACACCTTC	CASSLGTVSGYTF	-	TRBV28	TRBJ1-2	TRBD1
TGTGCCAGCAGCTTAGACGGGGGGGCGGTTAGAACCCAAAACATTCAGTACTTC	CASSLDGGAVRTQNIQYF	-	TRBV7-3	TRBJ2-4	TRBD2
TGTGCCAGCAGGGGGACAGGGGACACCGGGGAGCTGTTTTTT	CASRGTGDTGELFF	-	TRBV28	TRBJ2-2	TRBD1
TGCGCCAGCAGTGAGCTCTCAGGGGGCAGGTACGAGCAGTACTTC	CASSELSGGRYEQYF	-	TRBV10-1	TRBJ2-7	TRBD1
TGTGCCAGCAGCCAGAGGGCTAGCGGGTACAATGAGCAGTTCTTC	CASSQRASGYNEQFF	-	TRBV7-9	TRBJ2-1	TRBD2
TGCGCCAGCAGCTTGGTAGCCACTCAAGAGACCCAGTACTTC	CASSLVATQETQYF	-	TRBV5-1	TRBJ2-5	-
TGTGCCAGCGGCATTTTAGGGAGGCCCGCCAAAAACATTCAGTACTTC	CASGILGRPAKNIQYF	-	TRBV5-6	TRBJ2-4	-
TGTGCCAGCAGTACTCCTAGGGGCAGGAGCACTGAAGCTTTCTTT	CASSTPRGRSTEAFF	few	TRBV6-5	TRBJ1-1	-
TGTGCCAGCAGCCGCCCTGGGACAGGACGCCATCATTTT	CASSRPGTGRHHF	-	TRBV7-2	TRBJ1-5	TRBD1
TGCGCCAGCAGCTTGGCCGAGGTTTCGGAGACCCAGTACTTC	CASSLAEVSETQYF	-	TRBV5-1	TRBJ2-5	-
TGTGCCAGCAGCCACCCGGGGGGCGCTTCTTACACCTTC	CASSHPGGASYTF	-	TRBV7-2	TRBJ1-2	-
TGTGCCAGCAGCTTGCGCAGGGACTACACAGATACGCAGTATTTT	CASSLRRDYTDTQYF	-	TRBV5-4	TRBJ2-3	TRBD2
TGTGCCAGCAGTTTTTACCAGGGGCAATTGGCCTATGGCTACACCTTC	CASSFYQGQLAYGYTF	-	TRBV28	TRBJ1-2	-
TGTGCTAGCAGCTTAGGTAGGGGACAGCAAGAGACCCAGTACTTC	CASSLGRGQQETQYF	-	TRBV7-7	TRBJ2-5	TRBD1
TGTGCCAGCCCGGCCCCAGGGGCGAGGACTGAAGCTTTCTTT	CASPAPGARTEAFF	-	TRBV7-9	TRBJ1-1	-
TGTGCCAGTAGTATGGTCCCGCTAGCGGGGCGCGCAGATACGCAGTATTTT	CASSMVPLAGRADTQYF	few	TRBV19	TRBJ2-3	TRBD2
TGTGCCAGCAGCCCAAAGGGGGATACGCAGTATTTT	CASSPKGDTQYF	-	TRBV11-2	TRBJ2-3	-
TGTGCCAGCAGCCTAATAGGGGAATTTCAAGAGACCCAGTACTTC	CASSLIGEFQETQYF	-	TRBV7-9	TRBJ2-5	-
TGTGCCAGCAGTCCAGGGATGCCAGAGAGCTCTGGAAACACCATATATTTT	CASSPGMPESSGNTIYF	-	TRBV7-9	TRBJ1-3	-
TGTGCCAGCAGCCCAGCCATGGACAGGCCAGAATTGCCCCAGCATTTT	CASSPAMDRPELPQHF	few	TRBV11-2	TRBJ1-5	TRBD1
TGTGCCAGCAGTTCCGGACAGGGATCTGGAAACACCATATATTTT	CASSSGQGSGNTIYF	-	TRBV27	TRBJ1-3	TRBD1
TGTGCCAGCAGCTTAGAACAGGGGCTCAACTATGGCTACACCTTC	CASSLEQGLNYGYTF	-	TRBV7-9	TRBJ1-2	TRBD1
TGCGCCAGCAGCTTGGCCGCGGGACAGGGGGCTTCACCCCTCCACTTT	CASSLAAGQGASPLHF	-	TRBV5-1	TRBJ1-6	TRBD1
TGTGCCTGGAATCCCCCCCGGACAGACTTGAATGAAAAACTGTTTTTT	CAWNPPRTDLNEKLFF	-	TRBV30	TRBJ1-4	-